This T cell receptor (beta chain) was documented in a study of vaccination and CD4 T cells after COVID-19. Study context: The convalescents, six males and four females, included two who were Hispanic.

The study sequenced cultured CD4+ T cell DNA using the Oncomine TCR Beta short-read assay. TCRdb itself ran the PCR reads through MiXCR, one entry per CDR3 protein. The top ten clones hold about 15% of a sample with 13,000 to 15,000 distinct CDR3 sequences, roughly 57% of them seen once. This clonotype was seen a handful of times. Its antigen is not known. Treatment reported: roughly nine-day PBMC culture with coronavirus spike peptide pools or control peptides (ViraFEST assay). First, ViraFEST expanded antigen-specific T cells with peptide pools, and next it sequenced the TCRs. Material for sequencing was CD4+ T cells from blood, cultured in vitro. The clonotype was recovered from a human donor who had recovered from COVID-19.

CDR3 nucleotide sequence: TGTGCCAGCAGCTTAGTAACTGACAGAAACTATGGCTACACCTTC. As protein: CASSLVTDRNYGYTF. The chain uses TRBV7-2 and TRBJ1-2, with a weak D call TRBD1 (5 bases). CDR3 length equals 15 residues. Deletions cut 1 base from V and 2 bases from J, with 11 bases between. Germline values: CDR1 SGHTA, CDR2 FQGNSA.